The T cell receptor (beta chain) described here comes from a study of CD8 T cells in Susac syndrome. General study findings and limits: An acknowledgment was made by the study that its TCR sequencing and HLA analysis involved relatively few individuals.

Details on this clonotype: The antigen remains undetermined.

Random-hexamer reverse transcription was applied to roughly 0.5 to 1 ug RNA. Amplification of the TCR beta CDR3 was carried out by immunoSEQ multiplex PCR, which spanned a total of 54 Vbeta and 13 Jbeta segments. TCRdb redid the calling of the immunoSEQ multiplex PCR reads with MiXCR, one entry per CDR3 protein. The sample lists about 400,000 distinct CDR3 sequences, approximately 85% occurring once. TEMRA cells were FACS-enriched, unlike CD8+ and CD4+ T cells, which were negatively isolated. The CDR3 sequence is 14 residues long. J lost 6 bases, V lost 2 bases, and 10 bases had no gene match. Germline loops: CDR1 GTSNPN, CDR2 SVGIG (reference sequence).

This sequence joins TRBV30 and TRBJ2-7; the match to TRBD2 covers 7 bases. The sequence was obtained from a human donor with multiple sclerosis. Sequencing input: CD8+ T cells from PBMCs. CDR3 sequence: CAWSLPAGAPEQYF. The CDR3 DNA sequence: TGTGCCTGGAGTTTGCCGGCGGGAGCCCCCGAGCAGTACTTC. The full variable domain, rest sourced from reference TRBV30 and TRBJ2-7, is SQTIHQWPATLVQPVGSPLSLECTVEGTSNPNLYWYRQAAGRGLQLLFYSVGIGQISSEVPQNLSASRPQDRQFILSSKKLLLSDSGFYLCAWSLPAGAPEQYFGPGTRLTVT.